These 20 T cell receptor beta chains originate from one sample sequenced in a study of low-dose radiotherapy and immunotherapy resistance in tumors. Using a constant-region primer together with a V-primer adapter, TCRs were subjected to roughly 18 PCR cycles of amplification. TCRdb recomputed calls from the reads with MiXCR, one row per CDR3 protein. The sample lists about 46,000 distinct CDR3 sequences; about 11% were seen once. Time point of the sample: before trial treatment. The source was PBMCs, collected before treatment. Receptors originate from a female donor with ovarian cancer.

This clonotype was observed many times. The chain joins TRBV12-3 or TRBV12-4 to TRBJ2-7, with TRBD2 identical over 8 bases. This CDR3 spans 13 amino acids. V trimming: 7 bases; J trimming: 7 bases; junction bases outside the gene matches: 9. The CDR3 spells CASKLAGGGEQYF. CDR3 DNA: TGTGCCAGCAAGTTGGCGGGAGGAGGGGAGCAGTACTTC.

This clonotype was recorded at least ten times. The rearrangement joins TRBV15 to TRBJ2-1, with 9 positions matching TRBD1. This CDR3 has 17 residues. The germline CDR1 and CDR2 sequences are LNHNV and YYDKDF (reference sequence). V gave up 0 bases and J gave up 6 bases; unmatched junction bases: 9. CDR3 protein: CATSREGGTGKGNEQFF. CDR3 coding DNA: TGTGCCACCAGCAGAGAGGGGGGGACAGGGAAAGGCAATGAGCAGTTCTTC.

This clonotype was recorded many times. The chain links TRBV20-1 to TRBJ1-2; D perhaps matches TRBD1 (5 bases). Germline lookup yields CDR1 DFQATT and CDR2 SNEGSKA (reference sequence). V was pared by 0 bases and J by 8 bases, with 10 bases between. The CDR3 loop spans 12 amino acids. This chain's CDR3 is CSARETAKGYTF. CDR3 bases: TGCAGTGCTAGAGAGACAGCTAAAGGCTACACCTTC.

As regards this clonotype: Possible read error: a much larger clone is one base away. This chain joins TRBV27 and TRBJ1-5, with D hard to call. CDR3 length: 14 residues. CDR1 and CDR2 from the germline V gene are MNHEY and SMNVEV (reference sequence). CDR3 DNA: TGTGCCAGCAGTCCCCGACTCATCAATCAGCCCCAGCAATTT. Translation gives CASSPRLINQPQQF.

This clonotype was seen many times. V and J are TRBV28 and TRBJ2-5; weak D call: TRBD1 (5 bases). The germline gives CDR1 MDHEN, CDR2 SYDVKM. This CDR3 region has 12 residues. Trimming took 6 bases from V and 13 from J, leaving 18 bases between them. For the CDR3, the DNA is TGTGCCAGCAGCCTTGGCGACAGAGTGGCGTACTTC. Translated: CASSLGDRVAYF.

This clonotype was seen repeatedly, ten times or more. The chain employs TRBV29-1 and TRBJ2-7, with 7 bases lining up with TRBD2. From germline, CDR1 is SQVTM and CDR2 ANQGSEA. This CDR3 is built from 13 residues. Unmatched junction bases numbered 6, after V lost 4 bases and J lost 3 bases. The DNA of the CDR3 is TGCAGCGTTGGGACTAGGCTGAGCTACGAGCAGTACTTC. Translating it yields CSVGTRLSYEQYF.

This clonotype was seen repeatedly, ten times or more. The chain uses TRBV20-1 and TRBJ2-5, with 8 bases matching TRBD2. The CDR3 is 13 amino acids. Losses at the gene ends were 3 bases for V and 3 bases for J; bases not matched to a gene: 3. Germline V gene data show CDR1 as DFQATT and CDR2 as SNEGSKA (reference sequence). The CDR3, as DNA: TGCAGTGCTAGGGGACTAGAGAAAGAGACCCAGTACTTC. It encodes CSARGLEKETQYF.

There are many counts of this clonotype. The chain links TRBV28 to TRBJ1-1; D ambiguous. In germline, CDR1 is MDHEN, CDR2 SYDVKM. This CDR3 has 17 amino acids. V was cut by 7 bases and J by 0 bases, with 21 bases left in between. CDR3 DNA: TGTGCCAGCACCCGGGGTTCTCGCAGAAACCTGAACACTGAAGCTTTCTTT. It encodes CASTRGSRRNLNTEAFF.

This clonotype was detected only a few times. Since a far larger clone is one base different, this is likely a read error. V gene TRBV10-2 combines with J gene TRBJ2-7, with 8 bases lining up with TRBD2. Germline CDR1 WSHSY, CDR2 SAAADI. This CDR3 comprises 13 residues. After removal of 6 bases from V and 7 bases from J, the junction contained 8 bases not matched to a gene. Written as DNA, the CDR3 is TGCGCCAGCAGGGCGGGGGGCGGGGATGAGCAGTACTTC. Translation gives CASRAGGGDEQYF.

By share of the sample, this clonotype is medium-sized (0.01 to 0.1%). This chain joins TRBV29-1 and TRBJ1-2; D unresolved. Trimming removed 5 bases at V and 3 bases at J, with 7 bases between. Germline loops: CDR1 SQVTM, CDR2 ANQGSEA. This CDR3 spans 11 amino acids. CDR3 bases: TGCAGCGTTCGTTATTACTATGGCTACACCTTC. Translated, it gives CSVRYYYGYTF. The whole variable domain, remainder taken from reference TRBV29-1 and TRBJ1-2, is SAVISQKPSRDICQRGTSLTIQCQVDSQVTMMFWYRQQPGQSLTLIATANQGSEATYESGFVIDKFPISRPNLTFSTLTVSNMSPEDSSIYLCSVRYYYGYTFGSGTRLTVV.

Many counts were recorded for this clonotype. The V and J genes are TRBV4-1 and TRBJ2-7; D might be TRBD1 (5 bases). The V and J ends lost 4 bases and 5 bases respectively, with 21 bases between them. The CDR3 runs to 16 residues. Germline values: CDR1 MGHRA, CDR2 YSYEKL. The CDR3 DNA follows: TGCGCCAGCAGCCTCCAAGCCCCGACCCTGGGGCACGAGCAGTACTTC. Translation gives CASSLQAPTLGHEQYF.

This clonotype was counted at least ten times. The V gene is TRBV7-9, the J gene TRBJ2-1, with TRBD2 identical over 10 bases. With 2 bases clipped from V and 9 bases from J, the junction kept 7 bases outside the gene matches. Looked up from germline, CDR1 is SEHNR and CDR2 is FQNEAQ (reference sequence). CDR3 length equals 15 residues. CDR3 amino acids: CASSLWLAGGLEQFF. In DNA form, the CDR3 reads TGTGCCAGCAGCTTATGGTTAGCGGGGGGACTTGAGCAGTTCTTC.

This clonotype was seen ten or more times. The chain joins TRBV6-1 to TRBJ1-1; tentatively, D is TRBD1 (5 bases). V was pared by 4 bases and J by 4 bases, with 16 bases between. Per the germline V gene, CDR1 is MNHNS and CDR2 is SASEGT. There are 15 residues in the CDR3. The chain's CDR3 is CASSALGRFATEAFF. The CDR3 coding sequence is TGTGCCAGCAGTGCCCTGGGACGGTTCGCCACTGAAGCTTTCTTT.

This clonotype appeared many times. The chain recombines TRBV9 with TRBJ1-6, with TRBD1 as a possible D gene (5 bases). Trimming cost V 7 bases and J 10 bases, with 18 bases left between them. Germline CDR1 is SGDLS and CDR2 is YYNGEE. This CDR3 region has 14 residues. The CDR3 sequence: CASADSGEGSPLHF. The CDR3 DNA reads TGTGCCAGCGCTGACTCGGGGGAGGGATCACCCCTCCACTTT.

This clonotype was seen repeatedly, ten times or more. The chain has TRBV4-1 and TRBJ2-2; 8 positions agree with TRBD1. V was clipped by 3 bases and J by 6 bases; unmatched bases: 6. This CDR3 has 15 amino acids. Looked up from germline, CDR1 is MGHRA and CDR2 is YSYEKL. The chain's CDR3 is CASSQVTGGAGELFF. The CDR3 nucleotides read TGCGCCAGCAGCCAGGTCACAGGGGGAGCCGGGGAGCTGTTTTTT.

The chain has TRBV5-4 and TRBJ2-7; 8 bases fit TRBD1. The CDR3 extends over 14 amino acids. The ends lost 0 bases at V and 4 bases at J; junction bases unmatched: 3. The germline V gene encodes CDR1 SGHNT and CDR2 YYREEE (reference sequence). The CDR3, as DNA: TGTGCCAGCAGCTTGGGACAGGGGTTGTACGAGCAGTACTTC. Protein product: CASSLGQGLYEQYF.

This clonotype was seen repeatedly, ten times or more. This chain uses TRBV12-3 or TRBV12-4 with TRBJ2-5, with no clear D. The CDR3 length is 13 residues. Trimming stripped 6 bases from V and 0 bases from J, with 8 bases between. The CDR3 DNA follows: TGTGCCAGCAGGGGCTGGGACCAAGAGACCCAGTACTTC. Translating gives CASRGWDQETQYF.

This clonotype has a single count. This likely came from a read error, as a far larger clone is one base away. The chain employs TRBV27 and TRBJ2-5, with D hard to call. Germline lookup yields CDR1 MNHEY and CDR2 SMNVEV (reference sequence). The V gene lost 10 bases and the J gene lost 6 bases, with 15 bases spanning the gap. This CDR3 is 12 amino acids long. The CDR3 DNA is TGTGCCACCAGGCGCGGCGGAAAGACCCAGTACTTC. Its translation is CATRRGGKTQYF.

This clonotype was counted at least ten times. This chain uses TRBV9 with TRBJ2-5, with 9 nucleotides matching TRBD2. Per germline, CDR1 SGDLS and CDR2 YYNGEE. V lost 0 bases, J lost 2 bases, and 5 bases stayed unmatched. This CDR3 comprises 16 residues. As DNA, the CDR3 is TGTGCCAGCAGCGTAGGTAGCGGGGGAAAACAAGAGACCCAGTACTTC. This sequence encodes CASSVGSGGKQETQYF.

This clonotype has at least ten counts. This chain uses TRBV29-1 with TRBJ1-2; no clear D gene. The germline V gene has CDR1 SQVTM and CDR2 ANQGSEA. The CDR3 loop spans 11 amino acids. Deletions cut 3 bases from V and 6 bases from J, with 8 bases between. Written as DNA, the CDR3 is TGCAGCGTTGAGCAGAGTAATGGCTACACCTTC. Protein: CSVEQSNGYTF.